The clone carrying this TCR beta chain came up many times. Possible read error: a much larger clone is one base away. This entry is derived from a study of T cells in Graves' hyperthyroidism and ophthalmopathy. CDR3 size: 15 residues. V was cut by 5 bases and J by 10 bases, with 18 bases left in between. The V gene's germline CDR1 is ENHRY and CDR2 SYGVKD. Amplification yielded TCR beta CDR3 regions, with RNA transcripts as the source. RT-PCR in the first round (using the HTBI primer set) targeted the TCR CDR3. TCRdb used MiXCR to reprocess the multiplex PCR reads, holding one entry per CDR3 protein. This sample has 25,000 to 30,000 distinct CDR3 sequences, with less than 45% found just once. Exclusion of patients followed from uncontrolled infection, other autoimmune disease, pregnancy or lactation.

This TCR came from a woman between 25 and 40 years old with Graves' hyperthyroidism. Source material: blood. V and J are TRBV10-3 and TRBJ1-6; no clear D. The CDR3 sequence is CAISRQSTEQSPLHF. The CDR3, as DNA: TGTGCCATCAGTCGTCAGTCTACAGAGCAGTCACCCCTCCACTTT.